This T cell receptor (beta chain) was documented in a study of blood T cell repertoires in COVID-19. Germline assignment: CDR1 MGHRA and CDR2 YSYEKL. The junction had 7 bases not matched to a gene; V was cut back by 5 bases and J by 0 bases. The CDR3 has 17 amino acids. The table came from immunoSEQ multiplex PCR; TCRdb's copy has only in-frame clones and leaves some out. This table has under 150,000 clones, more than 75% appearing once. The specimen sequenced was peripheral blood. The sequence was collected from a woman aged 45-59 years with acute or convalescent COVID-19. The chain recombines TRBV4-1 with TRBJ2-1; 10 bases map to TRBD2. The CDR3 here is CASSKGLAANSYNEQFF. CDR3 nucleotide sequence: TGCGCCAGCAGCAAAGGACTAGCGGCGAACTCCTACAATGAGCAGTTCTTC.